The 7 T cell receptor beta chains in this list originate from one sample, sequenced in a study of post-analysis software for immune sequencing data. General study results and limits: Included in a set of about 5 TRBV segments more frequent in patients than controls were TRBV5-6, TRBV5-1 and TRBV20-1.

Their target antigens are unknown. Included in the TCR beta cDNA libraries were unique molecular identifiers. TCRdb itself ran the PCR reads through MiXCR, one entry per CDR3 protein. Among some 260,000 distinct CDR3 sequences listed, 36% were seen once. Sequencing was carried out using blood. The receptors were gathered from a girl aged 10-17 years with multiple sclerosis.

This clonotype was picked up many times. This chain links TRBV3-1 with TRBJ2-5; D uncertain. V shed 8 bases and J shed 5 bases, with 21 bases lying between them. This CDR3 is built from 15 residues. Germline-derived CDR1 and CDR2 are LGHDT and YNNKEL (reference sequence). This CDR3 reads CASGPYPQTEETQYF. CDR3 in DNA: TGTGCCAGCGGCCCCTATCCCCAGACGGAGGAGACCCAGTACTTC.

This clonotype was found a few times. Mismatch with germline at one junction end may stem from a read error. The CDR3 sequence: CASSLPGEGVIQEIQYF. CDR3 nucleotides: TGTGCCAGCAGCTTACCCGGGGAGGGGGTGATCCAAGAGATCCAGTACTTC. J is TRBJ2-5 and V is TRBV7-8; tentative D call: TRBD2 (7 bases). CDR3 length: 17 amino acids. CDR1 and CDR2 from the germline V gene are SGHVS and FQNEAQ.

This clonotype was seen only a few times. V is TRBV20-1 and J is TRBJ1-4; D ambiguous. From germline, CDR1 is DFQATT and CDR2 SNEGSKA (reference sequence). CDR3 length: 13 amino acids. V was cut by 4 bases and J by 5 bases, with 11 bases left in between. CDR3 amino acids: CSANFQRNEKLFF. CDR3 nucleotides: TGCAGTGCTAATTTCCAGAGGAATGAAAAACTGTTTTTT.

This clonotype was found once. This chain uses TRBV14 with TRBJ2-1, with 7 bases fitting TRBD2. The CDR3 is 15 amino acids. With 1 base clipped from V and 7 bases from J, the junction kept 7 bases outside the gene matches. Per germline, CDR1 SGHDN and CDR2 FVKESK. The CDR3 DNA follows: TGTGCCAGCAGCCAAGCGGCGGGAGTTAATAATGAGCAGTTCTTC. Translating gives CASSQAAGVNNEQFF.

This clonotype has a handful of counts. The V gene is TRBV20-1, the J gene TRBJ2-1; unclear D gene. Germline V gene lookup returns CDR1 DFQATT and CDR2 SNEGSKA (reference sequence). The CDR3 is 14 amino acids. Trimming took 6 bases from V and 6 from J, leaving 18 bases between them. CDR3 loop: CSAPNGLLGNEQFF. The CDR3 nucleotides read TGCAGTGCGCCTAACGGCCTATTGGGCAATGAGCAGTTCTTC.

This clonotype was observed a few times. J is TRBJ1-1 and V is TRBV9; 8 bases line up with TRBD1. Germline CDR1 and CDR2: SGDLS and YYNGEE. The CDR3 has 15 amino acids. With 2 bases clipped from V and 0 bases from J, the junction kept 3 bases outside the gene matches. CDR3 DNA: TGTGCCAGCAGCGTCCGGACAGGGATGAACACTGAAGCTTTCTTT. This gives the protein CASSVRTGMNTEAFF.

In its sample, this clonotype was seen once. A much larger clonotype is one base distant, so this may be a read error. V is TRBV7-8 and J is TRBJ2-4, with D tentatively TRBD1 or TRBD2 (5 bases each). The J call may be incorrect, as the DNA end agrees better with TRBJ2-5. CDR3 size: 15 residues. Germline CDR1 is SGHVS and CDR2 is FQNEAQ. The CDR3 loop reads CASSLAGRALGTQYF. CDR3 in DNA: TGTGCCAGCAGCTTAGCGGGGCGGGCATTAGGGACCCAGTACTTC.